This TCR beta chain was captured by sequencing in a study of lymphopenia after photon versus proton radiotherapy. General study results and limits: After the lymphocyte nadir, photon-treated repertoires showed oligoclonal expansion, especially of CD8+ Temra cells. Authors raise, but do not show, better survival with proton therapy. Relative stability marked proton patients; photon patients lost diversity and naive cells. In patients who died, overall survival fell as post-nadir TCR diversity dropped more.

Measured with immunoSEQ multiplex PCR; TCRdb has only the in-frame clones, and not every one. The table records more than 50,000 clones, about four fifths of them present only once. This clone was counted once. Its antigen is as yet unknown. Germline V lookup: CDR1 PRHDT, CDR2 FYEKMQ (reference sequence). The length of the CDR3 is 14 residues. Trimming cost V 2 bases and J 9 bases; bases outside gene matches: 7. The TCR originated in a man in his fifties with gastric cancer. Sample: peripheral blood, taken from a patient treated with photon-based radiotherapy. This chain uses TRBV13 with TRBJ2-7; TRBD2 matches 10 bases. In DNA, the CDR3 is TGTGCCAGCAGCTTAAATCGAGGGACTAGCGCGCAGTACTTC. Amino acids: CASSLNRGTSAQYF. Full variable domain (missing parts from reference TRBV13 and TRBJ2-7): AAGVIQSPRHLIKEKRETATLKCYPIPRHDTVYWYQQGPGQDPQFLISFYEKMQSDKGSIPDRFSAQQFSDYHSELNMSSLELGDSALYFCASSLNRGTSAQYFGPGTRLTVT.